The subject of this entry is one TCR beta chain. Its antigen is unknown. The sample belongs to a study of radiotherapy plus CTLA-4 blockade in lung cancer. Study overall: In roughly 19% of patients, objective responses were seen; around 34% had disease control. Regarding the study as a whole: Researchers report tumor-derived TCR clones expanding in blood after radiotherapy plus ipilimumab.

Profiled with immunoSEQ multiplex PCR; TCRdb holds only in-frame clones, not every one. The sample carries some 66,000 clones, over 75% recorded once. CDR1 SNHLY and CDR2 FYNNEI come from the germline V gene. This CDR3 has 13 amino acids. V was cut by 3 bases and J by 4 bases, with 10 bases left in between. The V call is TRBV2, the J call TRBJ2-7, with TRBD2 as a possible D gene (6 bases). The sequence derives from a human donor with non-small cell lung cancer who had a partial response to radiotherapy plus ipilimumab. The sequencing used peripheral blood, collected from a patient treated with radiotherapy plus ipilimumab. The CDR3 loop reads CASSDTGTYEQYF. The DNA for the CDR3 is TGTGCCAGCAGTGACACCGGGACTTACGAGCAGTACTTC. Combining the CDR3 with reference TRBV2 and TRBJ2-7 gives the whole variable domain EPEVTQTPSHQVTQMGQEVILRCVPISNHLYFYWYRQILGQKVEFLVSFYNNEISEKSEIFDDQFSVERPDGSNFTLKIRSTKLEDSAMYFCASSDTGTYEQYFGPGTRLTVT.